This T cell receptor beta chain was captured by sequencing in a study of regulatory T cells in long-lasting Graves disease. Combining iRepertoire HTBI primers with Arm-PCR of CDR3 regions, the authors built TCR beta libraries. Per the authors' pipeline: Detected in the samples were 62 TRBV and 14 TRBJ segments. Each CDR3 protein is one row after TCRdb ran MiXCR on the multiplex PCR reads. The V and J calls and clone size are TCRdb's, not the authors'. The sample records roughly 530,000 distinct CDR3 sequences, around 16% being singletons. Noted time point: newly diagnosed GD, antithyroid drugs for less than 3 months. From RNA extracted from PBMCs, the TCR library was made. This clonotype has ten or more counts. Germline CDR1 and CDR2: DFQATT and SNEGSKA (reference sequence). This CDR3 spans 14 amino acids. With V trimmed by 5 bases and J by 2 bases, 8 bases remained unmatched. The sample was also linked to a second study, of T cells in Graves' hyperthyroidism and ophthalmopathy.

The clonotype was recovered from a woman aged 40 to 65 with Graves disease. The gene calls are TRBV20-1 and TRBJ2-5; 7 bases map to TRBD1. The sequenced sample was peripheral blood mononuclear cells (PBMCs), obtained at new diagnosis, from a patient treated with antithyroid drugs. CDR3 residues: CSAPKQGPQETQYF. Written as DNA, the CDR3 is TGCAGTGCTCCGAAACAGGGGCCACAAGAGACCCAGTACTTC.